Below are 32 T cell receptor beta chains sequenced from a single sample in a study of monozygotic twins with inflammatory bowel disease. From the 5' RACE reads, TCRdb lists one entry per CDR3 protein and no DNA. The sample includes a few hundred thousand distinct CDR3 sequences. Sequenced input: blood. All receptors derive from a human donor with ulcerative colitis or Crohn's disease, or a healthy co-twin of an affected twin (not recorded which).

The genes are TRBV9 and TRBJ2-3; the TRBD1 assignment by TCRdb is unverifiable without DNA. The germline gives CDR1 SGDLS, CDR2 YYNGEE. This CDR3 comprises 16 residues. CDR3 residues: CASSVVVRGGPDTQYF.

The rearrangement joins TRBV27 to TRBJ2-2; TCRdb proposes TRBD1, but this gene call is untestable without DNA. The CDR3 spans 16 residues. Germline assignment: CDR1 MNHEY and CDR2 SMNVEV (reference sequence). CDR3 region: CASSQAGTEGPGELFF.

V is TRBV2 and J is TRBJ1-1; the TCRdb D gene call, TRBD1, has no DNA to confirm it. The germline V gene has CDR1 SNHLY and CDR2 FYNNEI. CDR3 length: 17 residues. The CDR3 sequence: CASIQVGEGAMNTEAFF.

The chain carries TRBV2 and TRBJ2-3; absent DNA, TCRdb's TRBD2 call cannot be checked. Germline CDR1 and CDR2: SNHLY and FYNNEI. The CDR3 covers 18 residues. The chain's CDR3 is CASSAISGGPSSTDTQYF.

V usage is TRBV6-1 and J usage is TRBJ2-1; the TRBD2 assignment by TCRdb is unverifiable without DNA. This CDR3 region has 14 residues. CDR1 is MNHNS, CDR2 SASEGT, per germline. CDR3 region: CASRPGLAPNKQFF.

The gene calls are TRBV5-1 and TRBJ2-3; absent DNA, TCRdb's TRBD2 call cannot be checked. Germline CDR1 and CDR2: SGHRS and YFSETQ. CDR3 length equals 14 residues. CDR3 amino acids: CASMVAGGWDTQYF.

The chain joins TRBV5-1 to TRBJ2-7; without DNA, the TCRdb call of TRBD1 cannot be checked. CDR1 and CDR2 (germline): SGHRS, YFSETQ. The CDR3 runs 14 residues. The CDR3 here is CASSPQGSAYEQYF.

V is TRBV5-1 and J is TRBJ2-5; the TCRdb D gene call, TRBD1, has no DNA to confirm it. This CDR3 comprises 14 residues. The germline V gene encodes CDR1 SGHRS and CDR2 YFSETQ. This chain's CDR3 is CASSWGTAGETQYF.

The J gene is TRBJ1-6, the V gene TRBV27; TCRdb gives TRBD1 as the D gene, but with no DNA this cannot be confirmed. The CDR3 consists of 15 residues. Germline loops: CDR1 MNHEY, CDR2 SMNVEV (reference sequence). CDR3 loop: CASMPRQADGSPLHF.

The chain couples TRBV30 to TRBJ2-7; the D gene TCRdb calls, TRBD1, cannot be checked with no DNA. The CDR3 extends over 11 amino acids. Germline V gives CDR1 GTSNPN, CDR2 SVGIG (reference sequence). The CDR3 spells CAGQGINEQYF.

The V gene is TRBV2, the J gene TRBJ2-2. CDR3 length: 14 amino acids. Germline CDR1 SNHLY, CDR2 FYNNEI. CDR3 sequence reads: CASSEMLNTGELFF.

The V call is TRBV11-2, the J call TRBJ2-1; TCRdb calls TRBD1, which cannot be checked without DNA. The CDR3 consists of 16 residues. CDR1 is SGHAT and CDR2 is FQNNGV in the germline V gene. The CDR3 region is CASSSAPTGTYNEQFF.

The gene calls are TRBV3-1 and TRBJ2-7. Germline values: CDR1 LGHDT, CDR2 YNNKEL (reference sequence). The CDR3 extends over 12 amino acids. Here the CDR3 reads CASSQTRYEQYF.

V usage is TRBV7-8 and J usage is TRBJ1-1; there is no DNA to check the TCRdb D call of TRBD1. Germline V gene data show CDR1 as SGHVS and CDR2 as FQNEAQ. The CDR3 runs to 15 residues. CDR3 sequence: CASSLPGQLPTEAFF.

J is TRBJ2-7 and V is TRBV20-1; TCRdb lists TRBD2, though no DNA is available to test this call. CDR1 is DFQATT, CDR2 SNEGSKA, per germline (reference sequence). The CDR3 contains 13 residues. The CDR3 spells CSARSGTRLEQYF.

The genes are TRBV20-1 and TRBJ2-3; TCRdb designates TRBD2, a call that cannot be tested without DNA. Germline assignment: CDR1 DFQATT and CDR2 SNEGSKA (reference sequence). This CDR3 is 16 amino acids long. CDR3 amino acids: CSARPFSGGAEDTQYF.

V usage is TRBV5-1 and J usage is TRBJ1-5; TCRdb names TRBD1, which stays unverified in the absence of DNA. There are 15 residues in the CDR3. Germline V gene lookup returns CDR1 SGHRS and CDR2 YFSETQ. This chain's CDR3 is CASSFDAGGNQPQHF.

CDR3 sequence: CASSSSGQVASGANVLTF. This chain joins TRBV4-3 and TRBJ2-6; TCRdb's D call, TRBD1, is unchecked because there is no DNA. CDR1 and CDR2 from the germline V gene are LGHNA and YSLEER. CDR3 length: 18 amino acids.

The J gene is TRBJ2-3, the V gene TRBV7-9; TCRdb selects TRBD2, and the lack of DNA leaves this call unchecked. Germline CDR1 and CDR2: SEHNR and FQNEAQ (reference sequence). This CDR3 is 15 amino acids long. CDR3 region: CASSLVSQRADTQYF.

V usage is TRBV20-1 and J usage is TRBJ2-7; as DNA is missing, the TRBD2 call by TCRdb cannot be tested. The length of the CDR3 is 16 residues. The germline V gene has CDR1 DFQATT and CDR2 SNEGSKA (reference sequence). This chain's CDR3 is CSARGGLAGFSTEQYF.

The chain combines TRBV30 with TRBJ2-3; the TCRdb D gene call, TRBD2, has no DNA to confirm it. This CDR3 is built from 15 residues. Germline-derived CDR1 and CDR2 are GTSNPN and SVGIG (reference sequence). CDR3 residues: CAWREEASGRDTQYF. The full variable domain, its missing parts supplied by reference TRBV30 and TRBJ2-3, is SQTIHQWPATLVQPVGSPLSLECTVEGTSNPNLYWYRQAAGRGLQLLFYSVGIGQISSEVPQNLSASRPQDRQFILSSKKLLLSDSGFYLCAWREEASGRDTQYFGPGTRLTVL.

The chain couples TRBV6-1 to TRBJ2-3; TCRdb returns TRBD1, unconfirmable since there is no DNA. The CDR3 covers 13 residues. Germline V gene sequence: CDR1 MNHNS, CDR2 SASEGT. CDR3 protein: CASSGTRQDTQYF.

The rearrangement links TRBV6-1 to TRBJ1-1; no DNA is available, so the TRBD1 call from TCRdb remains unchecked. The V gene's germline CDR1 is MNHNS and CDR2 SASEGT. This CDR3 has 15 amino acids. CDR3 amino acids: CASAPDRGHNTEAFF.

This rearrangement joins TRBV3-1 to TRBJ2-1; TCRdb's D call of TRBD2 is untestable without DNA. The V gene's germline CDR1 is LGHDT and CDR2 YNNKEL (reference sequence). This CDR3 contains 15 residues. Here the CDR3 reads CASRRTSDYYNEQFF.

This chain links TRBV7-4 with TRBJ1-4. In germline, CDR1 is SGHVT, CDR2 SQSDAQ. This CDR3 region has 18 residues. The CDR3 here is CASSSAIRRGLENEKLFF.

The rearrangement joins TRBV12-3 or TRBV12-4 to TRBJ2-5. The CDR3 loop spans 13 amino acids. CDR3 sequence reads: CASSFRGEETQYF.

CDR3: CASSLVQGREGGYTF. This chain uses TRBV7-9 with TRBJ1-2. The germline V gene has CDR1 SEHNR and CDR2 FQNEAQ (reference sequence). The CDR3 is 15 amino acids.

V usage is TRBV3-1 and J usage is TRBJ1-1; absent DNA, TCRdb's TRBD1 call cannot be checked. Germline V gene sequence: CDR1 LGHDT, CDR2 YNNKEL (reference sequence). The CDR3 covers 12 residues. CDR3 amino acids: CASSRTGSEAFF.

The V and J genes are TRBV12-3 or TRBV12-4 and TRBJ2-2; TCRdb selects TRBD1, and the lack of DNA leaves this call unchecked. The CDR3 sequence is 17 residues long. Here the CDR3 reads CASSTLGGGSGTGELFF.

The rearrangement uses TRBV6-1 and TRBJ2-2; TCRdb indicates TRBD2, and absent DNA this call remains unverified. The CDR3 is made up of 14 amino acids. Germline lookup yields CDR1 MNHNS and CDR2 SASEGT. The CDR3 protein is CAGSVLAYTGELFF.

This sequence joins TRBV7-2 and TRBJ2-3. The CDR3 covers 16 residues. Germline CDR1 and CDR2: SGHTA and FQGNSA. Here the CDR3 reads CASSLALRISTDTQYF. The full variable domain, in which reference TRBV7-2 and TRBJ2-3 provide the parts outside the CDR3, is GAGVSQSPSNKVTEKGKDVELRCDPISGHTALYWYRQSLGQGLEFLIYFQGNSAPDKSGLPSDRFSAERTGGSVSTLTIQRTQQEDSAVYLCASSLALRISTDTQYFGPGTRLTVL.

This rearrangement joins TRBV5-1 to TRBJ1-2; no DNA is available, so the TRBD1 call from TCRdb remains unchecked. Germline V CDR1 and CDR2: SGHRS, YFSETQ. This CDR3 has 13 residues. CDR3 protein: CASNAGTNYGYTF.